Listed below are T cell receptor beta chains from one sample, sequenced in a study of regulatory T cells in long-lasting Graves disease. TCRdb ran MiXCR on the multiplex PCR reads and lists one entry per CDR3 protein. The sample includes 390,000 or so distinct CDR3 sequences, around 23% seen only once; the top ten take 25% to 35%. Material: peripheral blood mononuclear cells (PBMCs), obtained when the disease was refractory, from a patient treated with antithyroid drugs. The origin of the receptors is a woman between 35 and 50 years old with Graves disease. The CDR3 runs from the conserved cysteine through the conserved F or W. D genes are given only for firm matches. The size of a clone is reported for some rows only, either as once, few or many, or as a class for expanded clones.

V gene	J gene	clone size	D gene	CDR3 protein	CDR3 DNA
TRBV11-1	TRBJ2-1	few	TRBD2	CASSRGLAAYNEQFF	TGTGCCAGCAGCCGCGGACTAGCGGCCTACAATGAGCAGTTCTTC
TRBV13	TRBJ1-2	-	-	CASSLIWGQDYGYTF	TGTGCTAGCAGCTTAATATGGGGACAAGACTATGGCTACACCTTC
TRBV20-1	TRBJ2-7	-	TRBD1	CSARDTGGRNYEQYF	TGCAGTGCTAGGGACACAGGGGGAAGGAACTACGAGCAGTACTTC
TRBV27	TRBJ2-7	many	-	CASSFIGAQYEQYF	TGTGCCAGCAGTTTTATCGGGGCGCAGTACGAGCAGTACTTC
TRBV12-5	TRBJ2-2	many	-	CASGLVHNGELFF	TGTGCTAGTGGTTTGGTACATAACGGGGAGCTGTTTTTT
TRBV13	TRBJ1-1	-	TRBD1	CASSLEGTGDTEAFF	TGTGCCAGCAGCCTCGAAGGGACAGGGGACACTGAAGCTTTCTTT
TRBV7-2	TRBJ2-7	-	-	CASSSGAIAGQVRPYEQYF	TGTGCCAGCAGCTCCGGAGCGATTGCTGGGCAAGTCAGACCCTACGAGCAGTACTTC
TRBV3-1	TRBJ2-2	few	-	CASSQGTVTGELFF	TGTGCCAGCAGCCAAGGGACGGTCACCGGGGAGCTGTTTTTT
TRBV2	TRBJ2-3	-	TRBD2	CASSPDGTSFDTQYF	TGTGCCAGCAGCCCGGACGGGACTAGCTTCGATACGCAGTATTTT
TRBV28	TRBJ2-7	few	-	CASSLAYGSSYEQYF	TGTGCCAGCAGTCTTGCCTACGGGAGCTCCTACGAGCAGTACTTC
TRBV20-1	TRBJ2-5	many	TRBD2	CSARALRGEQETQYF	TGCAGTGCTAGAGCCTTGCGGGGGGAGCAGGAGACCCAGTACTTC
TRBV12-3/TRBV12-4	TRBJ1-2	many	-	CASSLLQGYGYTF	TGTGCCAGCAGTTTATTGCAGGGCTATGGCTACACCTTC
TRBV2	TRBJ2-1	-	TRBD2	CASSSGLAGGSDNEQFF	TGTGCCAGCAGTTCGGGACTAGCGGGAGGAAGCGACAATGAGCAGTTCTTC
TRBV20-1	TRBJ2-5	-	-	CSAILGDQGTQYF	TGCAGTGCCATACTAGGAGACCAGGGGACCCAGTACTTC
TRBV20-1	TRBJ1-6	-	TRBD1	CSAADRGNNSPLHF	TGCAGTGCCGCGGACAGGGGAAATAATTCACCCCTCCACTTT
TRBV28	TRBJ2-5	many	-	CASSYGGAGDQETQYF	TGTGCCAGCAGTTACGGTGGAGCAGGGGATCAAGAGACCCAGTACTTC
TRBV12-3/TRBV12-4	TRBJ2-1	few	-	CASSGGQTDSYNEQFF	TGTGCCAGCAGTGGCGGACAAACCGACTCCTACAATGAGCAGTTCTTC
TRBV20-1	TRBJ1-1	-	-	CSVLTDGMGTEAFF	TGCAGTGTCCTCACTGACGGGATGGGGACTGAAGCTTTCTTT
TRBV19	TRBJ1-4	few	TRBD1	CASLRGTGDPEGLFF	TGTGCCAGCCTAAGGGGGACAGGAGACCCTGAGGGACTGTTTTTT
TRBV11-2	TRBJ2-5	many	TRBD2	CASRPPFREGRETQYF	TGTGCCAGCAGACCCCCTTTCCGGGAGGGCCGTGAGACCCAGTACTTC
TRBV6-1	TRBJ1-5	few	-	CASSEVGGGINQPQHF	TGTGCCAGCAGTGAAGTCGGGGGGGGCATTAATCAGCCCCAGCATTTT
TRBV12-3/TRBV12-4	TRBJ2-7	many	TRBD2	CASRGGTSDFYEQYF	TGTGCCAGCAGGGGGGGGACTAGCGACTTCTACGAGCAGTACTTC
TRBV5-1	TRBJ1-4	-	-	CASSRHLGEKKLFF	TGCGCCAGCAGCCGCCACCTAGGGGAAAAAAAACTGTTTTTT